The T cell receptor beta chain described here comes from a study of control samples from healthy donors and cancer patients. Only in-frame clones appear in the TCRdb table, and some are missing; sequencing was by immunoSEQ multiplex PCR. The profile shows about 75,000 clones, approximately 88% of them singletons. CDR1 and CDR2 from the germline V gene are MNHEY and SMNVEV (reference sequence). V was clipped by 4 bases and J by 0 bases; unmatched bases: 10. CDR3 length equals 17 residues. The sequenced sample was blood. The sequence derives from a man aged 50 to 60 in good health. V usage is TRBV27 and J usage is TRBJ2-3; 7 bases are a match to TRBD2. Here the CDR3 reads CASSSRGSRESTDTQYF. CDR3 DNA: TGTGCCAGCAGTTCTCGGGGTTCGCGGGAGAGCACAGATACGCAGTATTTT.